These 18 T cell receptor beta chains were all obtained from the same sample, sequenced in a study of Ad26.COV2.S vaccination and SARS-CoV-2 variants. The assay was immunoSEQ multiplex PCR, and TCRdb's table has in-frame clones only and misses some. There are about 680,000 clones in the sample; more than 80% occur only once, and over 1.3% lies in the top ten. Treatment indicated: some 20 received Ad26.COV2.S at low or high dose, single or two shots; 5 received placebo; per-sample allocation not given. The samples date from day 63 after the first vaccine or placebo injection. Material: peripheral blood, obtained in a trial of Ad26.COV2.S vaccine versus placebo. The receptors were sampled from a person between 18 and 59 years old who received the Ad26.COV2.S COVID-19 vaccine or a placebo.

The chain uses TRBV7-9 and TRBJ2-2; D ambiguous. V was clipped by 4 bases and J by 6 bases, with 9 bases between them. CDR1 SEHNR and CDR2 FQNEAQ come from the germline V gene (reference sequence). The CDR3 runs 13 residues. CDR3 nucleotide sequence: TGTGCCAGCAGCTCCCGGGCACCCGGGGAGCTGTTTTTT. It codes for CASSSRAPGELFF.

The chain recombines TRBV3-1 (or the pseudogene TRBV3-2) with TRBJ2-1; 7 nucleotides agree with TRBD2. After removal of 0 bases from V and 4 bases from J, the junction contained 9 bases not matched to a gene. The CDR3 is 17 amino acids. CDR1 and CDR2 from the germline V gene are LGHDT and YNNKEL (reference sequence). In DNA, the CDR3 is TGTGCCAGCAGCCAAGATCGGGCTAGCGGAGCATACAATGAGCAGTTCTTC. Protein product: CASSQDRASGAYNEQFF.

The sample holds a few counts of this clone. V and J are TRBV30 and TRBJ2-7, with D unclear. Germline V gene data show CDR1 as GTSNPN and CDR2 as SVGIG (reference sequence). The CDR3 is 11 residues long. V was pared by 1 base and J by 4 bases, with 5 bases between. The CDR3 nucleotides are TGTGCCTGGAGTGGATATTACGAGCAGTACTTC. Its translation is CAWSGYYEQYF.

The chain employs TRBV6-2 or TRBV6-3 and TRBJ2-5, with 10 nucleotides matching TRBD1. Per germline, CDR1 MNHEY and CDR2 SVGEGT. The V and J ends lost 5 bases and 0 bases, in that order; junction bases with no gene match: 3. This CDR3 has 15 residues. CDR3 sequence: CASSDRGQYQETQYF. The CDR3 coding sequence is TGTGCCAGCAGTGACAGGGGGCAGTACCAAGAGACCCAGTACTTC.

A note on this clone: At the DNA level, this CDR3 is encoded by other sequences in the same sample as well. This sequence joins TRBV5-1 and TRBJ2-1; maybe TRBD1 (5 bases). Germline lookup yields CDR1 SGHRS and CDR2 YFSETQ. The ends were cut back, 3 bases at V and 6 bases at J, with 10 bases in the middle. The length of the CDR3 is 13 residues. CDR3 protein: CASSWGQGNEQFF. The DNA of the CDR3 is TGCGCCAGCAGCTGGGGCCAGGGCAATGAGCAGTTCTTC.

The CDR3 DNA reads as TGTGCCTCCCGTAGGGGAAGTGAGCAGTTCTTC. Its protein is CASRRGSEQFF. This chain uses TRBV30 with TRBJ2-1; possible D gene TRBD1, 5 bases. Trimming shortened V by 7 bases and J by 9 bases, and 13 bases separated the two germline ends. The CDR3 runs to 11 residues. Germline CDR1 reads GTSNPN; CDR2 reads SVGIG (reference sequence).

CDR3 amino acids: CASSYPWGRQETQYF. In DNA, the CDR3 is TGTGCCAGCAGCTACCCTTGGGGGAGGCAAGAGACCCAGTACTTC. This chain joins TRBV7-9 and TRBJ2-5; TRBD2 is a possible D gene (6 bases). Germline values: CDR1 SEHNR, CDR2 FQNEAQ (reference sequence). This CDR3 is 15 amino acids long. V lost 4 bases to trimming and J lost 2 bases, with 14 bases between them.

Turning to this clone: This specimen includes other DNA sequences encoding the same CDR3. The V and J genes are TRBV3-1 (or the pseudogene TRBV3-2) and TRBJ1-3; D remains ambiguous. Germline CDR1 is LGHDT and CDR2 is YNNKEL (reference sequence). This CDR3 comprises 15 residues. The ends were cut back, 4 bases at V and 0 bases at J, with 10 bases in the middle. This chain's CDR3 is CASSPPGSSGNTIYF. The CDR3 nucleotides read TGTGCCAGCAGCCCGCCGGGCAGCTCTGGAAACACCATATATTTT.

The gene calls are TRBV5-4 and TRBJ2-5; perhaps TRBD1 as D (6 bases). From germline, CDR1 is SGHNT and CDR2 YYREEE (reference sequence). Trimming took off 4 bases at V and 10 bases at J, with 14 bases between the two ends. The CDR3 covers 12 residues. The CDR3 DNA is TGTGCCAGCAGCACCTCACAGGGCCACCAGTACTTC. Amino acid sequence: CASSTSQGHQYF.

V and J are TRBV24-1 and TRBJ2-2; the match to TRBD1 covers 8 bases. Germline V gives CDR1 KGHDR, CDR2 SFDVKD. The CDR3 sequence is 17 residues long. J was trimmed by 2 bases and V by 3 bases; bases with no gene match: 7. CDR3 nucleotides: TGTGCCACCAGTGATACCCCCGGGACAGGAAACACCGGGGAGCTGTTTTTT. Translation gives CATSDTPGTGNTGELFF.

This chain links TRBV7-3 with TRBJ2-3; a weak D match, TRBD2 (7 bases). The CDR3 has 14 amino acids. Germline V lookup: CDR1 SGHTA, CDR2 FQGTGA. Trimming removed 6 bases at V and 4 bases at J, with 14 bases between. The DNA of the CDR3 is TGTGCCAGCAGGAAGGGGGGGACCGCAGATACGCAGTATTTT. Protein sequence: CASRKGGTADTQYF.

Concerning this clone: The junction shows a germline mismatch at one end, possibly a read error. The chain uses TRBV19 and TRBJ2-7; TRBD1 aligns across 8 bases. The CDR3 sequence is 14 residues long. From germline, CDR1 is LNHDA and CDR2 SQIVND (reference sequence). The CDR3 loop reads CASSLDRGSFEQYF. DNA of the CDR3: TGTGCCAGTAGCCTCGACAGGGGATCCTTCGAGCAGTACTTC.

The genes are TRBV3-1 (or the pseudogene TRBV3-2) and TRBJ2-7; no reliable D call. Germline loops: CDR1 LGHDT, CDR2 YNNKEL (reference sequence). This CDR3 comprises 14 residues. The V end was cut by 2 bases, the J end by 0 bases, with 8 bases between. CDR3 sequence: CASSQTIYSYEQYF. The CDR3 DNA reads as TGTGCCAGCAGCCAAACCATCTACTCCTACGAGCAGTACTTC.

The V call is TRBV30, the J call TRBJ2-4; no clear D gene. The length of the CDR3 is 11 residues. Per germline, CDR1 GTSNPN and CDR2 SVGIG (reference sequence). Trimming took 3 bases from V and 8 from J, leaving 8 bases between them. The CDR3 protein is CAWRATYIQYF. The CDR3 DNA is TGTGCCTGGAGAGCGACTTACATTCAGTACTTC.

The genes are TRBV6-1 and TRBJ1-2; tentatively, D is TRBD1 (5 bases). Germline V gene data show CDR1 as MNHNS and CDR2 as SASEGT. The CDR3 contains 15 residues. V was cut by 2 bases and J by 4 bases, with 14 bases left in between. The CDR3 nucleotides read TGTGCCAGCAGTGAAAGTCTACTCGGGGGCTATGGCTACACCTTC. This encodes CASSESLLGGYGYTF.

The genes are TRBV11-1 and TRBJ2-2, with D maybe TRBD1 (6 bases). This CDR3 region has 16 residues. Per the germline V gene, CDR1 is SGHAT and CDR2 is FQDESV (reference sequence). V lost 4 bases to trimming and J lost 1 base, with 13 bases between them. The CDR3 region has the DNA TGTGCCAGCAGCTCCGGACAGTTCGGGAACACCGGGGAGCTGTTTTTT. Its translation is CASSSGQFGNTGELFF.

In this sample, this clone turned up a few times. The chain employs TRBV7-9 and TRBJ2-2; 7 bases align to TRBD1. V dropped 6 bases and J dropped 1; count of bases not matched to a gene: 8. Per the germline V gene, CDR1 is SEHNR and CDR2 is FQNEAQ (reference sequence). This CDR3 spans 16 amino acids. The CDR3 loop reads CASSFRTGLNTGELFF. The CDR3 bases are TGTGCCAGCAGTTTCCGGACAGGATTGAACACCGGGGAGCTGTTTTTT.

This chain uses TRBV5-8 with TRBJ2-1; D possibly uses TRBD1 or TRBD2 (5 bases each). The germline V and J ends were trimmed by 1 base and 3 bases, with 11 bases remaining between them. The length of the CDR3 is 15 residues. Per germline, CDR1 SGHTS and CDR2 YDEGEE. Here the CDR3 reads CASSLIGGYYNEQFF. CDR3 nucleotide sequence: TGTGCCAGCAGCTTGATTGGGGGTTACTACAATGAGCAGTTCTTC.